These 9 T cell receptor beta chains were sequenced from one sample in a study of cytomegalovirus exposure and HLA in healthy donors. PCR amplification relied on 60 Vbeta primers (plus 13 Jbeta primers). Libraries were prepared by immunoSEQ multiplex PCR; TCRdb keeps only in-frame clonotypes and omits some of them. The table has 250,000 to 300,000 clones, about 93% seen once. Input material: PBMCs. All receptors come from a girl aged 2 to 10 in good health and CMV-seronegative.

J is TRBJ2-1 and V is TRBV27, with D tentatively TRBD1 (5 bases). V shed 2 bases and J shed 9 bases, with 11 bases lying between them. From germline, CDR1 is MNHEY and CDR2 SMNVEV (reference sequence). The CDR3 loop spans 13 amino acids. The CDR3 region has the DNA TGTGCCAGCAGTTTAATGAGAAGGGGTGAGCAGTTCTTC. As protein: CASSLMRRGEQFF.

This chain links TRBV29-1 with TRBJ1-2, with 9 bases aligning to TRBD1. The CDR3 has 13 amino acids. With V trimmed by 6 bases and J by 4 bases, 6 bases remained unmatched. CDR1 SQVTM and CDR2 ANQGSEA come from the germline V gene. This CDR3 is CSVPGQGSYGYTF. DNA of the CDR3: TGCAGCGTCCCGGGACAGGGATCCTATGGCTACACCTTC.

With respect to this clone: The same CDR3 is also encoded by other DNA sequences in this sample. The genes are TRBV6-5 and TRBJ2-1; D is unclear. Looked up from germline, CDR1 is MNHEY and CDR2 is SVGAGI. Trimming left V 5 bases short and J 8 bases short, with 7 bases between. CDR3 length: 11 residues. The CDR3, as DNA: TGTGCCAGCAGTCAATTAGATGAGCAGTTCTTC. Translated, it gives CASSQLDEQFF.

The V and J genes are TRBV18 and TRBJ1-2; maybe TRBD1 (6 bases). Trimming took 0 bases from V and 8 from J, leaving 13 bases between them. This CDR3 region has 14 residues. CDR1 and CDR2 (germline): KGHSH, LQKENI. In DNA, the CDR3 is TGTGCCAGCTCACCACCGAGTCAGGGGTGGGGCTACACCTTC. It specifies CASSPPSQGWGYTF.

This clone was observed a single time. The rearrangement joins TRBV7-2 to TRBJ2-7; the match to TRBD2 covers 13 bases. CDR1 and CDR2 from the germline V gene are SGHTA and FQGNSA. Unmatched junction bases numbered 6, after V lost 5 bases and J lost 2 bases. The CDR3 loop spans 16 amino acids. This chain's CDR3 is CASSRAGTSGTYEQYF. DNA of the CDR3: TGTGCCAGCAGCCGGGCGGGGACTAGCGGGACCTACGAGCAGTACTTC.

The chain joins TRBV27 to TRBJ1-2; possible D gene TRBD1, 6 bases. V dropped 10 bases and J dropped 0 bases, with 15 bases sitting between them. CDR3 length equals 14 residues. Germline V gives CDR1 MNHEY, CDR2 SMNVEV (reference sequence). The CDR3 region is CATSRAGANYGYTF. The CDR3 DNA follows: TGTGCCACATCGAGGGCAGGGGCTAACTATGGCTACACCTTC.

The chain recombines TRBV5-1 with TRBJ2-5, with 12 nucleotides matching TRBD2. V lost 0 bases to trimming and J lost 4 bases; unmatched junction nucleotides: 4. In germline, CDR1 is SGHRS, CDR2 YFSETQ. There are 16 residues in the CDR3. The CDR3 loop is CASSLGTSGKGETQYF. DNA for the CDR3: TGCGCCAGCAGCTTGGGGACTAGCGGGAAAGGAGAGACCCAGTACTTC.

This chain connects TRBV25-1 to TRBJ1-5; the D is unclear. The CDR3 contains 14 residues. V was trimmed by 4 bases and J by 3 bases, leaving 10 bases between them. Per the germline V gene, CDR1 is MGHDK and CDR2 is SYGVNS. The CDR3 DNA reads TGTGCCAGCAGTGCTCCCAGATACAATCAGCCCCAGCATTTT. This encodes CASSAPRYNQPQHF.

This sequence joins TRBV12-5 and TRBJ2-1, with TRBD1 as a possible D gene (5 bases). The length of the CDR3 is 19 residues. The germline gives CDR1 LGHNT, CDR2 FRNRAP. V lost 2 bases to trimming and J lost 5 bases, with 25 bases between them. The CDR3 sequence: CASGLPQKSRVELDNEQFF. Written as DNA, the CDR3 is TGTGCTAGTGGTTTGCCACAAAAGTCCAGGGTTGAGTTGGACAATGAGCAGTTCTTC.